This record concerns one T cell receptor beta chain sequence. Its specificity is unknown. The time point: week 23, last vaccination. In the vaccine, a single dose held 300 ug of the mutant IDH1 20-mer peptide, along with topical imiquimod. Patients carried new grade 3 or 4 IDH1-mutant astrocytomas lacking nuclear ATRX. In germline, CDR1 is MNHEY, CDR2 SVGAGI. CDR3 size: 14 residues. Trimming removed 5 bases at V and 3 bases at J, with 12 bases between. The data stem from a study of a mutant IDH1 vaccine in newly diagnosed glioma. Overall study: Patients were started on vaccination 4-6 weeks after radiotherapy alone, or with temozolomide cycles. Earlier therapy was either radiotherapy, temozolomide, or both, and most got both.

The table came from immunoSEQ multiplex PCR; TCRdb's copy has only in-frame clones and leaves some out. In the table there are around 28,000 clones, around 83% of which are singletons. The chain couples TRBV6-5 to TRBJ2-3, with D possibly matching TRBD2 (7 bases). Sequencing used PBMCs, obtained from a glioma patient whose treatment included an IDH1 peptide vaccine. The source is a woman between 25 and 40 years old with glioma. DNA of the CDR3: TGTGCCAGCAGTCGAGGGGGGGCGACAGATACGCAGTATTTT. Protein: CASSRGGATDTQYF.